A single sample gave rise to the 23 T cell receptor beta chains below, sequenced in a study of blood T cells in healthy people across ages. Through a sample-barcoded 5' primer and a J-beta primer mix, a second PCR was run for 7 to 11 cycles. Each CDR3 protein is one row after TCRdb ran MiXCR on the 5' RACE reads. The sample contains more than 650,000 distinct CDR3 sequences, around a fifth of which appear only once. The sample comprised blood. Source of these receptors: a man between 70 and 80 years old in good health.

The gene calls are TRBV20-1 and TRBJ2-3; 9 bases are shared with TRBD1. This CDR3 spans 14 amino acids. Germline CDR1 and CDR2: DFQATT and SNEGSKA (reference sequence). Unmatched junction bases numbered 7, after V lost 4 bases and J lost 5 bases. This CDR3 is CSANKQGAGDTQYF. Written as DNA, the CDR3 is TGCAGTGCTAATAAACAGGGGGCGGGAGATACGCAGTATTTT.

This clonotype was found a few times. The chain recombines TRBV20-1 with TRBJ2-1; 9 bases align to TRBD2. The CDR3 covers 14 residues. Germline CDR1 reads DFQATT; CDR2 reads SNEGSKA (reference sequence). V was clipped by 2 bases and J by 4 bases; unmatched bases: 3. This CDR3 is CSARLAGNYNEQFF. CDR3 DNA: TGCAGTGCTAGACTAGCGGGGAATTACAATGAGCAGTTCTTC.

This clonotype was picked up a small number of times. The genes are TRBV6-2 or TRBV6-3 and TRBJ2-7; the D gene is possibly TRBD2 (5 bases). Trimming left V 2 bases short and J 0 bases short, with 11 bases between. This CDR3 is built from 15 residues. Germline V lookup: CDR1 MNHEY, CDR2 SVGEGT. CDR3 sequence reads: CASSYPWLASYEQYF. As DNA, the CDR3 is TGTGCCAGCAGTTACCCTTGGCTAGCCTCCTACGAGCAGTACTTC.

This rearrangement joins TRBV4-1 to TRBJ2-3, with D tentatively TRBD2 (5 bases). CDR1 is MGHRA, CDR2 YSYEKL, per germline. The V gene lost 3 bases and the J gene lost 4 bases, with 17 bases spanning the gap. This CDR3 contains 16 residues. For the CDR3, the DNA is TGCGCCAGCAGCCACTACGGGATCTCGAAGGCAGATACGCAGTATTTT. Translating it yields CASSHYGISKADTQYF.

This chain connects TRBV10-2 to TRBJ2-7; 8 bases match TRBD2. The assigned J gene may be wrong: the sequence end matches TRBJ2-1 better. CDR3 length equals 14 residues. CDR1 and CDR2 (germline): WSHSY, SAAADI. CDR3: CASRPAGAPSEQFF. CDR3 bases: TGCGCCAGCAGGCCAGCGGGGGCCCCTAGTGAGCAGTTCTTC.

This rearrangement joins TRBV2 to TRBJ2-3; D gene unclear. The V gene's germline CDR1 is SNHLY and CDR2 FYNNEI. V shed 5 bases and J shed 3 bases, with 12 bases lying between them. The CDR3 length is 14 residues. CDR3 nucleotide sequence: TGTGCCAGCAGTCTATACTCCACGACAGATACGCAGTATTTT. This codes for CASSLYSTTDTQYF.

The rearrangement links TRBV28 to TRBJ2-7; 10 nucleotides match TRBD2. V shed 2 bases, J shed 0 bases, and the junction held 10 bases outside the gene matches. The length of the CDR3 is 18 residues. The germline V gene has CDR1 MDHEN and CDR2 SYDVKM. This chain's CDR3 is CASSLTTSGPYPSYEQYF. In DNA form, the CDR3 reads TGTGCCAGCAGTTTAACGACTAGCGGGCCTTATCCCTCCTACGAGCAGTACTTC.

The rearrangement joins TRBV20-1 to TRBJ2-3; the match to TRBD2 covers 8 bases. With V trimmed by 7 bases and J by 2 bases, 5 bases remained unmatched. This CDR3 is built from 13 residues. Germline V gene sequence: CDR1 DFQATT, CDR2 SNEGSKA (reference sequence). The CDR3 sequence is CSGGGRYTDTQYF. The DNA for the CDR3 is TGCAGTGGGGGCGGGAGGTACACAGATACGCAGTATTTT.

This chain connects TRBV7-2 to TRBJ2-7, with 11 bases aligning to TRBD2. CDR1 and CDR2 from the germline V gene are SGHTA and FQGNSA. The trim removed 0 bases at V and 1 base at J, leaving 2 bases unmatched. The CDR3 has 16 amino acids. The CDR3 DNA is TGTGCCAGCAGCTTAGCAGGACTAGCGGGTTCCTACGAGCAGTACTTC. Translating it yields CASSLAGLAGSYEQYF.

This clonotype was seen a few times. V is TRBV20-1 and J is TRBJ1-3; possibly TRBD1 for D (5 bases). Germline CDR1 is DFQATT and CDR2 is SNEGSKA (reference sequence). Deletions cut 5 bases from V and 2 bases from J, with 22 bases between. This CDR3 is built from 17 residues. The CDR3 spells CSAPGRGGLKAGNTIYF. CDR3 in DNA: TGCAGTGCTCCGGGGAGGGGTGGGTTGAAGGCTGGAAACACCATATATTTT.

The V call is TRBV5-6, the J call TRBJ2-5; 8 bases map to TRBD2. The CDR3 is made up of 15 amino acids. CDR1 SGHDT and CDR2 YYEEEE come from the germline V gene. V was clipped by 2 bases and J by 4 bases; unmatched bases: 7. CDR3 residues: CASSFPTGGGETQYF. The CDR3 region has the DNA TGTGCCAGCAGCTTCCCTACGGGAGGGGGAGAGACCCAGTACTTC.

V and J are TRBV9 and TRBJ2-3, with 10 bases that match TRBD1. The DNA end is a closer match to TRBJ1-5, so the J assignment may be wrong. CDR3 size: 15 residues. Germline loops: CDR1 SGDLS, CDR2 YYNGEE. Written as DNA, the CDR3 is TGTGCCAGCAGCCCGGGACAGGGGAAGGCAGATACGCAGCATTTT. It is translated as CASSPGQGKADTQHF.

This clonotype was observed a handful of times. The rearrangement joins TRBV28 to TRBJ2-5; D is ambiguous. Trimming shortened V by 4 bases and J by 1 base, and 13 bases separated the two germline ends. CDR3 length: 15 amino acids. CDR1 MDHEN and CDR2 SYDVKM come from the germline V gene. CDR3 loop: CASSSVRVIQETQYF. The CDR3 region has the DNA TGTGCCAGCAGTTCGGTACGGGTGATCCAAGAGACCCAGTACTTC.

This clonotype was counted between two and nine times. The chain recombines TRBV14 with TRBJ1-2; tentative D call: TRBD1 (6 bases). With 3 bases removed from V and 0 bases from J, the gap between germline ends came to 8 bases. The CDR3 extends over 14 amino acids. CDR1 and CDR2 from the germline V gene are SGHDN and FVKESK. Here the CDR3 DNA reads TGTGCCAGCAGCCACAGGGGCGCTAACTATGGCTACACCTTC. It codes for CASSHRGANYGYTF.

The chain has TRBV11-2 and TRBJ1-1; 7 bases match TRBD1. In germline, CDR1 is SGHAT, CDR2 FQNNGV. The J segment lost 0 bases and the V segment lost 5 bases, leaving 6 bases of the junction unmatched. This CDR3 spans 15 amino acids. CDR3 loop: CASSRQGNVNTEAFF. The DNA for the CDR3 is TGTGCCAGCAGCAGACAGGGTAACGTGAACACTGAAGCTTTCTTT.

This clonotype was counted a few times. The DNA for the CDR3 is TGTGCCACCAGCGGGACAGGCTACAATGAGCAGTTCTTC. It yields the protein CATSGTGYNEQFF. The chain has TRBV2 and TRBJ2-1; D perhaps matches TRBD1 (8 bases). Trimming shortened V by 10 bases and J by 3 bases, and 13 bases separated the two germline ends. The CDR3 contains 13 residues. Germline V gene data show CDR1 as SNHLY and CDR2 as FYNNEI.

This clonotype showed up many times. The CDR3 region has the DNA TGTGCCAGCACCGGTGGGACAGGGGTCATTCAGTACTTC. It translates to CASTGGTGVIQYF. This chain joins TRBV7-9 and TRBJ2-4; TRBD1 matches at 10 bases. Germline V CDR1 and CDR2: SEHNR, FQNEAQ (reference sequence). The CDR3 contains 13 residues. With V trimmed by 7 bases and J by 9 bases, 6 bases remained unmatched.

This chain links TRBV7-9 with TRBJ2-6; 10 bases agree with TRBD1. CDR3 size: 17 residues. Germline V gene lookup returns CDR1 SEHNR and CDR2 FQNEAQ (reference sequence). Trimming cost V 1 base and J 0 bases; bases outside gene matches: 0. The CDR3 bases are TGTGCCAGCAGCTTAGGGACAGGGGGCTCTGGGGCCAACGTCCTGACTTTC. This gives the protein CASSLGTGGSGANVLTF.

The chain is built from TRBV25-1 and TRBJ2-7, with 11 bases aligning to TRBD2. V shed 4 bases, J shed 0 bases, and the junction held 8 bases outside the gene matches. This CDR3 has 17 residues. The germline CDR1 and CDR2 sequences are MGHDK and SYGVNS. CDR3: CASSGIPGTSGSYEQYF. Written as DNA, the CDR3 is TGTGCCAGCAGTGGGATACCAGGGACTAGCGGCTCCTACGAGCAGTACTTC.

This clonotype has just a few counts. The V gene is TRBV12-3 or TRBV12-4, the J gene TRBJ1-2; weak D call: TRBD1 (5 bases). The CDR3 covers 14 residues. V gave up 5 bases and J gave up 10 bases, with 20 bases separating them. The CDR3 region is CASSPRNRGGDYTF. The CDR3 region has the DNA TGTGCCAGCAGTCCTAGAAATCGGGGCGGGGACTACACCTTC.

J is TRBJ2-5 and V is TRBV12-5; 7 nucleotides agree with TRBD1. J lost 5 bases, V lost 7 bases, and 10 bases had no gene match. The CDR3 runs to 14 residues. The germline V gene encodes CDR1 LGHNT and CDR2 FRNRAP. The CDR3 protein is CASATGDPMETQYF. CDR3 nucleotides: TGTGCTAGTGCCACAGGGGACCCCATGGAGACCCAGTACTTC.

The V and J genes are TRBV3-1 and TRBJ2-7; no firm D call. Between the trimmed V and J ends, which lost 0 bases and 5 bases, there was a span of 14 bases. Germline CDR1 reads LGHDT; CDR2 reads YNNKEL (reference sequence). CDR3 length equals 15 residues. CDR3 coding DNA: TGTGCCAGCAGCCAAGATACCGCCGGATTGGACGAGCAGTACTTC. This gives the protein CASSQDTAGLDEQYF.

This clonotype appeared a few times. The chain recombines TRBV5-1 with TRBJ2-2, with D possibly TRBD2 on 6 matching bases. Trimming took off 6 bases at V and 2 bases at J, with 11 bases between the two ends. This CDR3 region has 14 residues. Germline loops: CDR1 SGHRS, CDR2 YFSETQ. Here the CDR3 reads CASTLAPNTGELFF. As DNA, the CDR3 is TGCGCCAGCACCCTAGCGCCCAACACCGGGGAGCTGTTTTTT.